Below are 26 T cell receptor beta chains sequenced from a single sample in a study of OX40 agonist ivuxolimab in advanced cancers. Here immunoSEQ multiplex PCR was the method, and the copy in TCRdb shows in-frame clones only, minus some. The profile shows tens of thousands of clones, 75% to 90% of them singletons. This sample comprised CD4+ or CD8+ T cells sorted from blood, obtained in a trial of the OX40 agonist ivuxolimab. The receptors here all came from an adult with an advanced solid tumor such as melanoma, head and neck, liver or kidney cancer.

The chain employs TRBV29-1 and TRBJ2-5, with 9 nucleotides matching TRBD1. Germline assignment: CDR1 SQVTM and CDR2 ANQGSEA. This CDR3 has 15 residues. The junction had 8 bases not matched to a gene; V was cut back by 6 bases and J by 0 bases. The CDR3 protein is CSVDTDRGYQETQYF. For the CDR3, the DNA is TGCAGCGTCGATACGGACAGGGGCTACCAAGAGACCCAGTACTTC.

This clone appeared once. This sequence joins TRBV11-3 and TRBJ2-1; 13 bases agree with TRBD2. V lost 0 bases, J lost 5 bases, and 1 base stayed unmatched. Germline V gene data show CDR1 as SGHNT and CDR2 as YENEEA. The CDR3 extends over 16 amino acids. CDR3 in DNA: TGTGCCAGCAGCTTAGAGGGACTAGCGGGACACAATGAGCAGTTCTTC. Encoded protein: CASSLEGLAGHNEQFF.

The genes are TRBV19 and TRBJ1-1; D ambiguous. The CDR3 has 17 residues. Trimming shortened V by 6 bases and J by 0 bases, and 20 bases separated the two germline ends. The V gene's germline CDR1 is LNHDA and CDR2 SQIVND (reference sequence). CDR3 sequence reads: CASSPRALAFMNTEAFF. Here the CDR3 DNA reads TGTGCCAGTAGCCCCCGGGCCCTCGCCTTCATGAACACTGAAGCTTTCTTT.

This clone was seen a few times. The chain has TRBV28 and TRBJ2-2; TRBD1 aligns across 11 bases. Trimming took 6 bases from V and 5 from J; bases not matched to a gene: 14. Germline V gives CDR1 MDHEN, CDR2 SYDVKM. The CDR3 totals 18 residues. The CDR3 bases are TGTGCCAGCAGATCTGGGCCCGGACAGGGGGCGAGGACCGGGGAGCTGTTTTTT. It translates to CASRSGPGQGARTGELFF.

V and J are TRBV4-1 and TRBJ2-1; D unclear. The CDR3 has 16 amino acids. Germline-derived CDR1 and CDR2 are MGHRA and YSYEKL. The germline V and J ends were trimmed by 1 base and 1 base, with 11 bases remaining between them. CDR3 nucleotides: TGCGCCAGCAGCCAAGTTGACATGGTATCCTACAATGAGCAGTTCTTC. This gives the protein CASSQVDMVSYNEQFF.

This clone was found a few times. The chain is built from TRBV6-1 and TRBJ2-4; 9 nucleotides align to TRBD1. With V trimmed by 4 bases and J by 5 bases, 0 bases remained unmatched. CDR3 length: 13 amino acids. Germline-derived CDR1 and CDR2 are MNHNS and SASEGT. The DNA for the CDR3 is TGTGCCAGCAGTGGACAGGGGGAAAACATTCAGTACTTC. It codes for CASSGQGENIQYF.

The chain is built from TRBV7-9 and TRBJ1-1; D might be TRBD1 (5 bases). The CDR3 consists of 12 residues. Germline values: CDR1 SEHNR, CDR2 FQNEAQ (reference sequence). V lost 7 bases, J lost 11 bases, and 17 bases lay in between. CDR3 protein: CASTRDAFGAFF. CDR3 DNA: TGTGCCAGCACCCGGGACGCATTCGGTGCTTTCTTT.

The chain has TRBV10-3 and TRBJ1-2; TRBD1 is a possible D gene (5 bases). This CDR3 spans 14 amino acids. Germline CDR1 is ENHRY and CDR2 is SYGVKD. The ends were cut back, 3 bases at V and 4 bases at J, with 12 bases in the middle. In DNA, the CDR3 is TGTGCCATCAGTGACCTGACAGCCATCTATGGCTACACCTTC. The encoded protein is CAISDLTAIYGYTF.

The chain joins TRBV28 to TRBJ2-1, with 7 bases identical to TRBD2. CDR3 size: 14 residues. J gave up 7 bases and V 5 bases, and 8 bases lay outside the gene matches. Germline-derived CDR1 and CDR2 are MDHEN and SYDVKM. CDR3 sequence (DNA): TGTGCCAGCAGTCCCAACCTCGGGGGGAATGAGCAGTTCTTC. It codes for CASSPNLGGNEQFF.

V and J are TRBV6-6 and TRBJ2-2; maybe TRBD1 (6 bases). The germline V gene has CDR1 MNHNY and CDR2 SVGAGI (reference sequence). The CDR3 is made up of 16 amino acids. V dropped 1 base and J dropped 3 bases, with 12 bases sitting between them. Here the CDR3 DNA reads TGTGCCAGCAGTTACTTGGCAGGGGTGGACACCGGGGAGCTGTTTTTT. Translated: CASSYLAGVDTGELFF.

The chain is built from TRBV28 and TRBJ2-3, with D hard to call. Trimming took 2 bases from V and 5 from J, leaving 11 bases between them. CDR1 MDHEN and CDR2 SYDVKM come from the germline V gene. The CDR3 is 14 amino acids. CDR3 sequence reads: CASSLGGARDTQYF. The CDR3, as DNA: TGTGCCAGCAGTTTAGGTGGCGCACGAGATACGCAGTATTTT.

In DNA, the CDR3 is TGTGCCAGCAGCTTAGGGACGAGGGGGACCGGGGAGCTGTTTTTT. Translating gives CASSLGTRGTGELFF. V and J are TRBV7-6 and TRBJ2-2; TRBD1 might be the D (6 bases). CDR3 length: 15 residues. With 1 base removed from V and 5 bases from J, the gap between germline ends came to 11 bases. The germline gives CDR1 SGHVS, CDR2 FNYEAQ. The variable domain in full, completed from reference TRBV7-6 and TRBJ2-2, reads GAGVSQSPRYKVTKRGQDVALRCDPISGHVSLYWYRQALGQGPEFLTYFNYEAQQDKSGLPNDRFSAERPEGSISTLTIQRTEQRDSAMYRCASSLGTRGTGELFFGEGSRLTVL.

V and J are TRBV14 and TRBJ2-7; D is tentatively TRBD1 or TRBD2 (5 bases each). The germline CDR1 and CDR2 sequences are SGHDN and FVKESK. Deletions cut 4 bases from V and 2 bases from J, with 15 bases between. CDR3 length equals 15 residues. The CDR3 sequence: CASSRLGVGPYEQYF. The CDR3 bases are TGTGCCAGCAGCCGATTGGGAGTGGGACCCTACGAGCAGTACTTC.

This chain joins TRBV9 and TRBJ2-3; 7 nucleotides match TRBD1. The trim removed 3 bases at V and 0 bases at J, leaving 16 bases unmatched. CDR3 size: 19 residues. The germline gives CDR1 SGDLS, CDR2 YYNGEE. This chain's CDR3 is CASSAPGQSLTISTDTQYF. CDR3 in DNA: TGTGCCAGCAGCGCCCCGGGACAGTCGCTTACTATTAGCACAGATACGCAGTATTTT.

V is TRBV19 and J is TRBJ1-6; D ambiguous. In germline, CDR1 is LNHDA, CDR2 SQIVND (reference sequence). This CDR3 is built from 13 residues. Trimming took 7 bases from V and 10 from J, leaving 14 bases between them. The CDR3 here is CASKREINSPLHF. CDR3 nucleotide sequence: TGTGCCAGTAAGAGAGAGATTAACTCACCCCTCCACTTT.

The gene calls are TRBV7-8 and TRBJ1-2, with 9 bases that match TRBD1. This CDR3 has 13 residues. V trimming: 4 bases; J trimming: 8 bases; junction bases outside the gene matches: 5. Germline-derived CDR1 and CDR2 are SGHVS and FQNEAQ. DNA for the CDR3: TGTGCCAGCAGCTCGGGACAGGGATCGGGCTACACCTTC. Amino acid sequence: CASSSGQGSGYTF.

The rearrangement uses TRBV6-1 and TRBJ2-7, with 9 positions matching TRBD2. V shed 3 bases and J 2 bases; nucleotides not matched to a gene: 5. This CDR3 has 15 amino acids. The germline V gene has CDR1 MNHNS and CDR2 SASEGT. This chain's CDR3 is CASSEYGTSTYEQYF. CDR3 bases: TGTGCCAGCAGTGAGTACGGGACTAGCACCTACGAGCAGTACTTC.

The V and J genes are TRBV6-1 and TRBJ1-4, with 8 bases that match TRBD1. With 5 bases clipped from V and 8 bases from J, the junction kept 7 bases outside the gene matches. The CDR3 sequence is 14 residues long. Per the germline V gene, CDR1 is MNHNS and CDR2 is SASEGT. CDR3 residues: CASSPGGAWEKLFF. The CDR3 bases are TGTGCCAGCAGTCCAGGGGGCGCTTGGGAAAAACTGTTTTTT.

This clone occurred once. J is TRBJ1-1 and V is TRBV5-6; a possible D gene is TRBD1 (5 bases). Trimming took 4 bases from V and 0 from J, leaving 10 bases between them. The CDR3 length is 14 residues. Germline CDR1 and CDR2: SGHDT and YYEEEE. CDR3 DNA: TGTGCCAGCAGCGCGGGACGTATGAACACTGAAGCTTTCTTT. This translates into CASSAGRMNTEAFF.

The chain uses TRBV27 and TRBJ1-4; a weak D match, TRBD1 (6 bases). The CDR3 loop spans 13 amino acids. The V end was cut by 6 bases, the J end by 5 bases, with 10 bases between. From germline, CDR1 is MNHEY and CDR2 SMNVEV (reference sequence). DNA of the CDR3: TGTGCCAGCAGCCGGACAGTAAATGAAAAACTGTTTTTT. Its translation: CASSRTVNEKLFF.

The table lists this clone with a count of one. The chain employs TRBV6-5 and TRBJ1-1; D perhaps matches TRBD1 (5 bases). Germline CDR1 MNHEY, CDR2 SVGAGI. The CDR3 runs to 15 residues. Trimming shortened V by 2 bases and J by 1 base, and 11 bases separated the two germline ends. The DNA for the CDR3 is TGTGCCAGCAGTTACAACAGGCTTGGGAACACTGAAGCTTTCTTT. Its protein is CASSYNRLGNTEAFF.

The chain couples TRBV5-1 to TRBJ2-5; D is ambiguous. The CDR3 extends over 11 amino acids. CDR1 is SGHRS, CDR2 YFSETQ, per germline. Trimming cost V 1 base and J 4 bases, with 2 bases left between them. CDR3 bases: TGCGCCAGCAGCTTGTTAGAGACCCAGTACTTC. Its protein product is CASSLLETQYF.

The chain couples TRBV28 to TRBJ2-7; D gene ambiguous. Trimming cost V 2 bases and J 5 bases, with 4 bases left between them. Per germline, CDR1 MDHEN and CDR2 SYDVKM. The CDR3 spans 11 residues. The CDR3 bases are TGTGCCAGCAGTTTAATGGACGAGCAGTACTTC. This encodes CASSLMDEQYF.

CDR3 amino acids: CARGERVTENQPQHF. Written as DNA, the CDR3 is TGTGCCAGGGGGGAGAGGGTCACGGAAAATCAGCCCCAGCATTTT. This sequence joins TRBV19 and TRBJ1-5; D is perhaps TRBD1 (5 bases). Trimming removed 9 bases at V and 4 bases at J, with 19 bases between. Germline V gene data show CDR1 as LNHDA and CDR2 as SQIVND (reference sequence). The CDR3 length is 15 residues.

This clone was seen more than once but under ten times. The rearrangement joins TRBV7-2 to TRBJ2-5, with 8 bases that match TRBD2. Germline V lookup: CDR1 SGHTA, CDR2 FQGNSA. The CDR3 has 18 residues. J was trimmed by 5 bases and V by 6 bases; bases with no gene match: 20. As DNA, the CDR3 is TGTGCCAGCAGTTACATGTCTAGCGGGTCCTTTCTGTCCGAGACCCAGTACTTC. It specifies CASSYMSSGSFLSETQYF.

The V and J genes are TRBV6-1 and TRBJ2-5; 9 nucleotides agree with TRBD2. V lost 6 bases, J lost 4 bases, and 6 bases stayed unmatched. The V gene's germline CDR1 is MNHNS and CDR2 SASEGT. The CDR3 is 14 amino acids. The CDR3 protein is CASSAGLAIETQYF. The DNA for the CDR3 is TGTGCCAGCAGCGCGGGACTAGCTATAGAGACCCAGTACTTC.